Listed here are 24 T cell receptor beta chains from one sample, sequenced in a study of blood T cells in healthy people across ages. A second about 7 to 12 cycle PCR used barcoded and J-beta primers. Via MiXCR, TCRdb re-called the 5' RACE reads, giving one row per CDR3 protein. The table includes approximately 320,000 distinct CDR3 sequences, 25% to 30% detected once. The sample consisted of blood. These receptors originate from a woman in her 70s in good health.

This chain uses TRBV28 with TRBJ1-5; possible D gene TRBD1, 5 bases. Germline-derived CDR1 and CDR2 are MDHEN and SYDVKM. The V end lost 7 bases, the J end lost 6 bases, and 16 bases lay between the germline ends. The CDR3 extends over 14 amino acids. The CDR3 sequence: CASTKGGDAQPQHF. In nucleotides, the CDR3 is TGTGCCAGCACCAAAGGAGGGGATGCTCAGCCCCAGCATTTT.

As concerns this clonotype: A read error may be the cause here, since a much bigger clone is one base away. The conserved closing phenylalanine or tryptophan is absent in this CDR3, likely reflecting a read error. The rearrangement links TRBV6-6 to TRBJ1-5; D gene uncertain. Trimming took off 2 bases at V and 6 bases at J, with 17 bases between the two ends. The germline V gene has CDR1 MNHNY and CDR2 SVGAGI (reference sequence). There are 16 residues in the CDR3. The CDR3 sequence is CASSYGVRRRGQPQHV. CDR3 sequence (DNA): TGTGCCAGCAGTTACGGGGTCAGGAGGAGAGGTCAGCCCCAGCATGTT.

A few counts support this clonotype. The genes are TRBV5-1 and TRBJ2-1; a possible D gene is TRBD1 (5 bases). CDR3 length: 13 amino acids. CDR1 and CDR2 (germline): SGHRS, YFSETQ. V was pared by 5 bases and J by 3 bases, with 9 bases between. CDR3 coding DNA: TGCGCCAGCAGACCCGACAGCTACAATGAGCAGTTCTTC. Encoded protein: CASRPDSYNEQFF.

In DNA form, the CDR3 reads TGCAGTGCTAGAGGGGGGAGTGGTTCCGGGGAGCTGTTTTTT. Translation: CSARGGSGSGELFF. The chain has TRBV20-1 and TRBJ2-2; perhaps D is TRBD1 or TRBD2 (5 bases each). The germline V gene has CDR1 DFQATT and CDR2 SNEGSKA (reference sequence). The CDR3 has 14 amino acids. Trimming cost V 1 base and J 6 bases, with 12 bases left between them.

The chain combines TRBV20-1 with TRBJ2-5; tentative D call: TRBD2 (6 bases). TRBJ2-7 matches the DNA end more closely, so the J call is doubtful. CDR3 size: 14 residues. The germline V gene encodes CDR1 DFQATT and CDR2 SNEGSKA (reference sequence). The CDR3 sequence: CSAAAGTGNYEQYF. The CDR3 DNA is TGCAGTGCTGCTGCCGGGACTGGAAACTACGAGCAGTACTTC.

V is TRBV6-6 and J is TRBJ2-4; 7 bases are a match to TRBD2. This CDR3 has 16 amino acids. V gave up 4 bases and J gave up 1 base; unmatched junction bases: 7. CDR1 and CDR2 from the germline V gene are MNHNY and SVGAGI (reference sequence). The CDR3 region has the DNA TGTGCCAGCAGTTTCGGAGGGAGGGCCGCCAAAAACATTCAGTACTTC. As protein: CASSFGGRAAKNIQYF.

Only a few counts were recorded for this clonotype. J is TRBJ1-2 and V is TRBV28; D unclear. The CDR3 loop spans 16 amino acids. V lost 5 bases to trimming and J lost 7 bases, with 23 bases between them. Germline CDR1 reads MDHEN; CDR2 reads SYDVKM. As DNA, the CDR3 is TGTGCCAGCAGTCCACCTACTCGGACCCAGGAGGGTGGCTACACCTTC. Translated, it gives CASSPPTRTQEGGYTF.

The count of this clonotype is one. The chain uses TRBV7-3 and TRBJ2-6; either TRBD1 or TRBD2 may fit D (6 bases each). CDR3 length: 17 amino acids. V lost 2 bases and J lost 4, with 15 bases in between. The germline V gene encodes CDR1 SGHTA and CDR2 FQGTGA. The CDR3 nucleotides read TGTGCCAGCAGCTTACTCTTGGGGGGCGCGGGGGCCAACGTCCTGACTTTC. Translating gives CASSLLLGGAGANVLTF. The entire variable domain, with the rest obtained from reference TRBV7-3 and TRBJ2-6, is as follows: GAGVSQTPSNKVTEKGKYVELRCDPISGHTALYWYRQSLGQGPEFLIYFQGTGAADDSGLPNDRFFAVRPEGSVSTLKIQRTERGDSAVYLCASSLLLGGAGANVLTFGAGSRLTVL.

This clonotype has a handful of counts. Compared with germline, one end of the junction differs, possibly owing to a read error. The chain links TRBV20-1 to TRBJ1-1, with D possibly being TRBD1 (5 bases). CDR1 and CDR2 (germline): DFQATT, SNEGSKA (reference sequence). The CDR3 covers 15 residues. The CDR3 here is CSASGAGNPSSLGFF. The CDR3 DNA reads TGCAGTGCTAGCGGGGCTGGCAACCCTTCAAGCCTTGGTTTTTTT.

This clonotype appeared a few times. The rearrangement links TRBV5-1 to TRBJ2-6, with unresolved D. This CDR3 is built from 15 residues. The germline V gene encodes CDR1 SGHRS and CDR2 YFSETQ. Trimming removed 4 bases at V and 1 base at J, with 9 bases between. In DNA, the CDR3 is TGCGCCAGCAGCACCTCAAGGTCTGGGGCCAACGTCCTGACTTTC. It translates to CASSTSRSGANVLTF.

This clonotype showed up just a few times. The chain recombines TRBV18 with TRBJ2-7; no definite D call. The CDR3 is 13 amino acids. Per the germline V gene, CDR1 is KGHSH and CDR2 is LQKENI. The V gene lost 2 bases and the J gene lost 3 bases, with 8 bases spanning the gap. In nucleotides, the CDR3 is TGTGCCAGCTCACCAGTATACAGCTACGAGCAGTACTTC. It encodes CASSPVYSYEQYF.

The chain employs TRBV5-4 and TRBJ1-1, with 8 bases that match TRBD1. Germline assignment: CDR1 SGHNT and CDR2 YYREEE (reference sequence). The CDR3 length is 13 residues. Losses at the gene ends were 3 bases for V and 5 bases for J; bases not matched to a gene: 3. Here the CDR3 reads CASSYDRGTEAFF. Here the CDR3 DNA reads TGTGCCAGCAGCTACGACAGGGGAACTGAAGCTTTCTTT.

This clonotype showed up many times. The junction shows a germline mismatch at one end, possibly a read error. The CDR3 DNA sequence: TGCGCCAGCAGCTTGGGCCTCCAAGAGACCCAGTACTTC. It codes for CASSLGLQETQYF. The gene calls are TRBV7-2 and TRBJ2-5; D unresolved. Germline V CDR1 and CDR2: SGHTA, FQGNSA. The CDR3 consists of 13 residues.

A few counts support this clonotype. The V and J genes are TRBV4-2 and TRBJ1-6; D is ambiguous. Germline loops: CDR1 LGHNA, CDR2 YNFKEQ. CDR3 length: 12 amino acids. V lost 3 bases, J lost 8 bases, and 5 bases lay in between. The DNA for the CDR3 is TGTGCCAGCAGCCATTTAGATTCACCCCTCCACTTT. This codes for CASSHLDSPLHF.

DNA for the CDR3: TGTGCCAGCAGCTTAGGGCTAGCGGGATTTGGTTCCCAGTACTTC. Its translation: CASSLGLAGFGSQYF. The genes are TRBV11-2 and TRBJ2-5, with 9 nucleotides matching TRBD2. Germline V gene lookup returns CDR1 SGHAT and CDR2 FQNNGV. The length of the CDR3 is 15 residues. The junction had 9 bases not matched to a gene; V was cut back by 1 base and J by 9 bases.

This chain joins TRBV18 and TRBJ2-7, with D maybe TRBD1 (6 bases). V lost 9 bases, J lost 2 bases, and 17 bases lay in between. This CDR3 has 14 amino acids. Germline V gene lookup returns CDR1 KGHSH and CDR2 LQKENI. CDR3 amino acids: CASSAGTLTYEQYF. The CDR3 DNA is TGTGCCAGTTCGGCCGGGACATTAACCTACGAGCAGTACTTC. Supplemented by reference TRBV18 and TRBJ2-7, the full variable domain reads NAGVMQNPRHLVRRRGQEARLRCSPMKGHSHVYWYRQLPEEGLKFMVYLQKENIIDESGMPKERFSAEFPKEGPSILRIQQVVRGDSAAYFCASSAGTLTYEQYFGPGTRLTVT.

The chain employs TRBV29-1 and TRBJ2-5; weak D call: TRBD1 (6 bases). Germline-derived CDR1 and CDR2 are SQVTM and ANQGSEA. The CDR3 loop spans 11 amino acids. V lost 7 bases and J lost 4, with 10 bases in between. The CDR3: CSGFRGETQYF. The CDR3 DNA reads TGCAGCGGATTCAGGGGAGAGACCCAGTACTTC.

The chain is built from TRBV6-2 or TRBV6-3 and TRBJ1-1, with a possible D match to TRBD1 (5 bases). Germline assignment: CDR1 MNHEY and CDR2 SVGEGT. This CDR3 is built from 14 residues. Trimming cost V 7 bases and J 1 base, with 13 bases left between them. The CDR3 here is CASTVTGENTEAFF. CDR3 nucleotides: TGTGCCAGCACCGTGACGGGGGAGAACACTGAAGCTTTCTTT.

The CDR3 sequence: CASSQGGRTLFGYTF. DNA for the CDR3: TGTGCCAGCAGCCAGGGCGGACGGACCTTATTTGGCTACACCTTC. This chain links TRBV3-1 with TRBJ1-2; D not resolved. Germline values: CDR1 LGHDT, CDR2 YNNKEL (reference sequence). Trimming removed 3 bases at V and 7 bases at J, with 18 bases between. The CDR3 covers 15 residues.

This clonotype was seen only once. This sequence joins TRBV10-3 and TRBJ2-5; D is perhaps TRBD2 (7 bases). The tail of the sequence fits TRBJ2-1 better, so the J call may be wrong. Germline loops: CDR1 ENHRY, CDR2 SYGVKD. CDR3 length equals 14 residues. The CDR3 DNA reads as TGTGCCATCAGAGGGGGGGAACGAAACAATGAGCAGTTCTTC. This encodes CAIRGGERNNEQFF.

This clonotype has only a few counts. The chain combines TRBV28 with TRBJ2-7, with D hard to call. Germline V gene lookup returns CDR1 MDHEN and CDR2 SYDVKM. The ends were cut back, 4 bases at V and 13 bases at J, with 17 bases in the middle. The CDR3 sequence is 12 residues long. This CDR3 reads CASSSSPFLAYF. The CDR3 DNA reads TGTGCCAGCAGTTCAAGTCCTTTCCTGGCCTACTTC.

J is TRBJ2-3 and V is TRBV4-1; unclear D gene. The germline CDR1 and CDR2 sequences are MGHRA and YSYEKL. The V end was cut by 4 bases, the J end by 5 bases, with 22 bases between. The CDR3 length is 17 residues. This chain's CDR3 is CASSPRDYAPQEDTQYF. CDR3 DNA sequence: TGCGCCAGCAGCCCAAGGGATTACGCTCCGCAAGAAGATACGCAGTATTTT.

The chain couples TRBV20-1 to TRBJ2-1; D is unclear. V was cut by 3 bases and J by 3 bases, with 15 bases left in between. This CDR3 spans 15 amino acids. Per the germline V gene, CDR1 is DFQATT and CDR2 is SNEGSKA (reference sequence). The CDR3 loop reads CSASNAKSGYNEQFF. CDR3 DNA: TGCAGTGCTAGTAACGCTAAGTCGGGCTACAATGAGCAGTTCTTC.

The rearrangement links TRBV4-1 to TRBJ1-5; 10 bases align to TRBD1. V gave up 5 bases and J gave up 5 bases; unmatched junction bases: 3. Germline V gene data show CDR1 as MGHRA and CDR2 as YSYEKL. The CDR3 totals 14 residues. CDR3 sequence: CASSSTGGDQPQHF. CDR3 nucleotide sequence: TGCGCCAGCAGCTCGACAGGGGGCGATCAGCCCCAGCATTTT.